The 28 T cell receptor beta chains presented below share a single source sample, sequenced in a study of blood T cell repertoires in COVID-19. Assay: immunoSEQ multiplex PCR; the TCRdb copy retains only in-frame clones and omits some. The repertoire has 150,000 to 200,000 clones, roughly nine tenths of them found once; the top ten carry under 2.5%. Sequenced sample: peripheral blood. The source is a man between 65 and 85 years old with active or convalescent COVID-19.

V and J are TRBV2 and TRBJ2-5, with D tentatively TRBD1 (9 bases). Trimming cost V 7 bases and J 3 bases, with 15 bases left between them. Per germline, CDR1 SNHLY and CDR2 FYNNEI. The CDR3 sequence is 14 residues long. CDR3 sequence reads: CASNSGTGKETQYF. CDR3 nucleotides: TGTGCCAGCAATAGCGGGACAGGGAAAGAGACCCAGTACTTC.

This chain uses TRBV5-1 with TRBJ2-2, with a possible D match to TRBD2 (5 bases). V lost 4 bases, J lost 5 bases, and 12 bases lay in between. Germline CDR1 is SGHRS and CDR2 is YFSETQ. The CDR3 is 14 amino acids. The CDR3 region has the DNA TGCGCCAGCAGCGCACCCGGGGTGACCGGGGAGCTGTTTTTT. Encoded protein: CASSAPGVTGELFF.

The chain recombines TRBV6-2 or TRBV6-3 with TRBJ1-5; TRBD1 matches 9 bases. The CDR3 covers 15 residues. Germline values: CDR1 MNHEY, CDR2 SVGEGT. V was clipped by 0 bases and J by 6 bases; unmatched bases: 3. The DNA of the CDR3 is TGTGCCAGCAGTTACTCGACAGGGGGTGGTCAGCCCCAGCATTTT. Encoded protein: CASSYSTGGGQPQHF.

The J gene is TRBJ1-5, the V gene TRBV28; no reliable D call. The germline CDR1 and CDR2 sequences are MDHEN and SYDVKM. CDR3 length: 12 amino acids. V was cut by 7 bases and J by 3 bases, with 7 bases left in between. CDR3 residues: CASNILNQPQHF. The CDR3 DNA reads TGTGCCAGCAACATCCTCAATCAGCCCCAGCATTTT.

The CDR3 loop reads CASQWGGTGELFF. CDR3 in DNA: TGTGCCTCCCAGTGGGGCGGCACCGGGGAGCTGTTTTTT. The J gene is TRBJ2-2, the V gene TRBV10-3, with D tentatively TRBD1 (5 bases). V dropped 11 bases and J dropped 4 bases, with 14 bases sitting between them. The CDR3 covers 13 residues. Germline CDR1 is ENHRY and CDR2 is SYGVKD.

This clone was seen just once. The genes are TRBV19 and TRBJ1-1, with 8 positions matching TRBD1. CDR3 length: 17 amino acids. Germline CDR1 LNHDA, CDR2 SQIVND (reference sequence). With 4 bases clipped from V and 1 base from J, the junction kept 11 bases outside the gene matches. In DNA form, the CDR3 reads TGTGCCAGTAGTACGCAAACTCCCGGGACAGGGAACACTGAAGCTTTCTTT. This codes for CASSTQTPGTGNTEAFF.

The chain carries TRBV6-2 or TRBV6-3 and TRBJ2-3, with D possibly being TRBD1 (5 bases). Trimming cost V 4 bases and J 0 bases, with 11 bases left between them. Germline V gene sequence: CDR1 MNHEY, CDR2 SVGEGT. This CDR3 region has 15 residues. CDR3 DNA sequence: TGTGCCAGCAGTTTGACAGCATCTAGCACAGATACGCAGTATTTT. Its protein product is CASSLTASSTDTQYF.

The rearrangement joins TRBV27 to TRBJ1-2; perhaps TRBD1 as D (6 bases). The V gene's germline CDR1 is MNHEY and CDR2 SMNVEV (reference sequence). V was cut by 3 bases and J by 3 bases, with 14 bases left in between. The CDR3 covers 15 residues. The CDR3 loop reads CASSFDGGLDYGYTF. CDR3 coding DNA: TGTGCCAGCAGTTTCGACGGGGGGCTTGACTATGGCTACACCTTC.

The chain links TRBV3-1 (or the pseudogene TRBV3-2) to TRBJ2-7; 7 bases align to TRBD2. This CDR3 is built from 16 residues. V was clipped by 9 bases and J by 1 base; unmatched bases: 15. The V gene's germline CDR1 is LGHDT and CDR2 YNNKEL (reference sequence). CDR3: CARAGTKGLMSYEQYF. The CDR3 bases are TGTGCCAGAGCGGGGACGAAGGGGCTTATGTCCTACGAGCAGTACTTC.

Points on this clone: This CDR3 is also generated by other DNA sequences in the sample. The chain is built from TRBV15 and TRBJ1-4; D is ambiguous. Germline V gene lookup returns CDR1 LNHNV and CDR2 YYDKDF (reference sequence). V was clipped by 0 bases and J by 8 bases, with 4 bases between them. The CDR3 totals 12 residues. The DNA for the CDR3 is TGTGCCACCAGCAGAGATAGAGAAAAACTGTTTTTT. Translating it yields CATSRDREKLFF.

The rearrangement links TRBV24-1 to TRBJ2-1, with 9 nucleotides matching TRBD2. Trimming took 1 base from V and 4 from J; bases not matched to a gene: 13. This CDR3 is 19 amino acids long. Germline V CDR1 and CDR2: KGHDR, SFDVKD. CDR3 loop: CATSDFGTSSSTEYNEQFF. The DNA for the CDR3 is TGTGCCACCAGTGATTTCGGGACTAGCTCATCCACGGAATACAATGAGCAGTTCTTC.

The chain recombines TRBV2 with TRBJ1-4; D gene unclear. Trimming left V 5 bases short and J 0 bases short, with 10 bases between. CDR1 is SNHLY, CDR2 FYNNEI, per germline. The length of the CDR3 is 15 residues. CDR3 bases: TGTGCCAGCAGTAAAACGGGTGCAACTAATGAAAAACTGTTTTTT. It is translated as CASSKTGATNEKLFF.

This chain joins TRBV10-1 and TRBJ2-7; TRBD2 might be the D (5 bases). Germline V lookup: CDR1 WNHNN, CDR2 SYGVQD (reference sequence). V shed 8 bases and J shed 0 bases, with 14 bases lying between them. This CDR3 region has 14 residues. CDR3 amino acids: CASVGGLNSYEQYF. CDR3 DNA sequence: TGCGCCAGCGTAGGCGGGTTGAACTCCTACGAGCAGTACTTC.

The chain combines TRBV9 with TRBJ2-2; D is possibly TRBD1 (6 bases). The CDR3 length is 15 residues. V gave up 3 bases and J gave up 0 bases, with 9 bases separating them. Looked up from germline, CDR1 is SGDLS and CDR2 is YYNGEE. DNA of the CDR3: TGTGCCAGCAGCGCTAGACAGGCGAACACCGGGGAGCTGTTTTTT. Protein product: CASSARQANTGELFF. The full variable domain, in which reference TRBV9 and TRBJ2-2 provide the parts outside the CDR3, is DSGVTQTPKHLITATGQRVTLRCSPRSGDLSVYWYQQSLDQGLQFLIQYYNGEERAKGNILERFSAQQFPDLHSELNLSSLELGDSALYFCASSARQANTGELFFGEGSRLTVL.

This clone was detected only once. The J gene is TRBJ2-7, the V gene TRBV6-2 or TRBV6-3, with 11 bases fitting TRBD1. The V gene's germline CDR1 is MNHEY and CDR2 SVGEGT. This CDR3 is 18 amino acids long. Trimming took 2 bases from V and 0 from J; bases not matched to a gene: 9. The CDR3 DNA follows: TGTGCCAGCAGTTACAATCCGGGACAGGGGGGTCACTCCTACGAGCAGTACTTC. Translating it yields CASSYNPGQGGHSYEQYF.

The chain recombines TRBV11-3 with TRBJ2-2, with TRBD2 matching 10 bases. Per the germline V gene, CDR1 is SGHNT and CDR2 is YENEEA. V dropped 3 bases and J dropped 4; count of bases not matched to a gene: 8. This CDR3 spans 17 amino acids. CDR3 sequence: CASSFTSGVSLTGELFF. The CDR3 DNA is TGTGCCAGCAGCTTTACTAGCGGGGTGTCGCTCACCGGGGAGCTGTTTTTT.

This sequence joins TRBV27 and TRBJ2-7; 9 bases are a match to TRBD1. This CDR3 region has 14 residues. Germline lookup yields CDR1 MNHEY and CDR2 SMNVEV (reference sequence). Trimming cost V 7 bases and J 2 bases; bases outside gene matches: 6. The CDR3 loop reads CASNTRTGAYEQYF. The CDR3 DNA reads TGTGCCAGCAACACCCGGACAGGGGCCTACGAGCAGTACTTC.

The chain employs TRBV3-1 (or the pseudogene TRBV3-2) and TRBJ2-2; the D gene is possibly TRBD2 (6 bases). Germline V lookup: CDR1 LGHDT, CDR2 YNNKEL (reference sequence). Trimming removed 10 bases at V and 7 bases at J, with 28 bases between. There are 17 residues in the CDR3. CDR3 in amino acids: CATSRGGVIIDGGELFF. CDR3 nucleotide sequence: TGTGCCACCAGTCGGGGCGGGGTAATAATCGATGGCGGGGAGCTGTTTTTT.

CDR3 sequence (DNA): TGTGCCAGCAGTGCGTCGTCTCACTATGGCTACACCTTC. Translated: CASSASSHYGYTF. The chain couples TRBV2 to TRBJ1-2; D is unclear. The germline V gene encodes CDR1 SNHLY and CDR2 FYNNEI. The CDR3 totals 13 residues. Between the trimmed V and J ends, which lost 4 bases and 3 bases, there was a span of 9 bases. The complete variable domain, with remaining parts taken from reference TRBV2 and TRBJ1-2, reads EPEVTQTPSHQVTQMGQEVILRCVPISNHLYFYWYRQILGQKVEFLVSFYNNEISEKSEIFDDQFSVERPDGSNFTLKIRSTKLEDSAMYFCASSASSHYGYTFGSGTRLTVV.

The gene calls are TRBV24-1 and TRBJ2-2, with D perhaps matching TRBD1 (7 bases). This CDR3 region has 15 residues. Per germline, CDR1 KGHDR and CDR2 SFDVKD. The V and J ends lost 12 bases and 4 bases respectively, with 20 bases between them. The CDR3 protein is CASAPAGGPTGELFF. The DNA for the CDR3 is TGTGCCTCCGCACCTGCAGGGGGGCCCACCGGGGAGCTGTTTTTT.

The CDR3 DNA reads TGTGCCAGCTCACCATGGCCGGCGGAGGAAAAACTGTTTTTT. Translated, it gives CASSPWPAEEKLFF. The chain carries TRBV18 and TRBJ1-4; no clear D. The germline V gene has CDR1 KGHSH and CDR2 LQKENI. This CDR3 spans 14 amino acids. V lost 2 bases and J 8 bases, leaving 12 bases between the germline ends.

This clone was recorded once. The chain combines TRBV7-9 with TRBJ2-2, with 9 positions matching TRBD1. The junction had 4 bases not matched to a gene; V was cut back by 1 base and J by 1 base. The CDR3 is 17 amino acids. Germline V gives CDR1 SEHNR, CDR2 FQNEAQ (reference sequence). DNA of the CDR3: TGTGCCAGCAGCTTAGGGCCGGGACAGGGGAACACCGGGGAGCTGTTTTTT. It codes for CASSLGPGQGNTGELFF.

The CDR3 region has the DNA TGCAGCGCGGGACAGGGGCTGCGGGAGACCCAGTACTTC. It encodes CSAGQGLRETQYF. This chain joins TRBV29-1 and TRBJ2-5; TRBD1 matches 10 bases. From germline, CDR1 is SQVTM and CDR2 ANQGSEA. CDR3 length: 13 amino acids. The junction had 7 bases not matched to a gene; V was cut back by 7 bases and J by 5 bases.

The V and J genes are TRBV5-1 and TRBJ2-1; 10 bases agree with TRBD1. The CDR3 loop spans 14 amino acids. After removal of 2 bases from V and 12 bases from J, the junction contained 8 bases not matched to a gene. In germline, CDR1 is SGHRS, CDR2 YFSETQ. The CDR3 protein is CASSFGTGVDWQFF. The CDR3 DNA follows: TGCGCCAGCAGCTTTGGGACAGGGGTAGATTGGCAGTTCTTC.

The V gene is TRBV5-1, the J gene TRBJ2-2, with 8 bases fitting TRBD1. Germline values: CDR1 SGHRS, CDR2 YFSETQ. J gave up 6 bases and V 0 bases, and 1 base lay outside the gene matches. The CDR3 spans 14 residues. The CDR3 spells CASSLGTGPGELFF. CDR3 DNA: TGCGCCAGCAGCTTGGGGACAGGGCCCGGGGAGCTGTTTTTT.

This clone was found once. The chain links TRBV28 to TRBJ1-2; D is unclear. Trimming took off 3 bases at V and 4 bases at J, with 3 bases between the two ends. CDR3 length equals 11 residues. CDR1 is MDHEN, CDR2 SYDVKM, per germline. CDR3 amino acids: CASSFGYGYTF. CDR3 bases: TGTGCCAGCAGTTTCGGCTATGGCTACACCTTC.

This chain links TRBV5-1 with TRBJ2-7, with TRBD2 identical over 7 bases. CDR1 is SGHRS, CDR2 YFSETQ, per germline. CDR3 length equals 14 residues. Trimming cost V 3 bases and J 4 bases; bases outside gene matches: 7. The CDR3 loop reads CASSSVGGLYEQYF. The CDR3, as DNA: TGCGCCAGCAGCTCTGTGGGGGGGTTGTACGAGCAGTACTTC.

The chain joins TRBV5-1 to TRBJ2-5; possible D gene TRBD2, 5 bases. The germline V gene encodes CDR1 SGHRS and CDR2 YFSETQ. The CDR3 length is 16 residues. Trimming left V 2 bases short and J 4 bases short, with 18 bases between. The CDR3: CASSFVGDVVGETQYF. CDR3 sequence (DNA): TGCGCCAGCAGCTTCGTCGGGGATGTTGTAGGAGAGACCCAGTACTTC.